This T cell receptor beta chain was obtained from a study of identical twins. Study conclusions and caveats: Twin-shared out-of-frame alpha sequences were enriched for low generation probability. Instead of following the same donors, the conclusions were based on cross-sectional statistical analysis.

The germline V gene has CDR1 ENHRY and CDR2 SYGVKD. Trimming took 0 bases from V and 5 from J; bases not matched to a gene: 5. CDR3 length: 15 amino acids. This clonotype has just a few counts. The antigen remains undetermined. TCRdb reanalysed the 5' RACE reads using MiXCR and keeps one entry per CDR3 protein. The sample holds 450,000 or so distinct CDR3 sequences, more than 13% seen once. These data also formed part of another study, on yellow fever vaccine responses in identical twins.

This receptor was identified in a woman under 30 in good health. V is TRBV10-3 and J is TRBJ2-5, with 8 bases lining up with TRBD1. Sample: CD4+ T cells sorted from blood. The CDR3 loop is CAISESNRGSETQYF. The CDR3 DNA follows: TGTGCCATCAGTGAGTCGAACAGGGGGAGTGAGACCCAGTACTTC.